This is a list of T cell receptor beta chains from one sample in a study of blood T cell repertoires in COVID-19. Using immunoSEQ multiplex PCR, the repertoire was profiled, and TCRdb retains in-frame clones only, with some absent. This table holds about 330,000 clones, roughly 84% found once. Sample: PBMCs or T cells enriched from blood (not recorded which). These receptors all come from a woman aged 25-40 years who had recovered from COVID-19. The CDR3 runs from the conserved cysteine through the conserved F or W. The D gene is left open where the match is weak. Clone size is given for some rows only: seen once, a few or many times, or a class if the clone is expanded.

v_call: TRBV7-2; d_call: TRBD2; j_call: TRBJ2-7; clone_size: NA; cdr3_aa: CASSLQRGTYEQYF; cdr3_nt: TGTGCCAGCAGCTTACAGCGGGGGACCTACGAGCAGTACTTC
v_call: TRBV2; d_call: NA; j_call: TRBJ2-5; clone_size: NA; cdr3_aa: CASTEGVQETQYF; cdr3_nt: TGTGCCAGCACCGAGGGGGTCCAAGAGACCCAGTACTTC
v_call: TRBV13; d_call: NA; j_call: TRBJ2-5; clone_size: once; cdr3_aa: CASSLGAETQYF; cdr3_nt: TGTGCCAGCAGCTTGGGGGCAGAGACCCAGTACTTC
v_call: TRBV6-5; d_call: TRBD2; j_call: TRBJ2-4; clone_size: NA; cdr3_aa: CASSYSSSGAGIQYF; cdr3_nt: TGTGCCAGCAGTTACTCGAGTAGCGGGGCGGGCATTCAGTACTTC
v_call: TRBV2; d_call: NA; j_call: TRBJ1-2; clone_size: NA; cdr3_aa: CASTEEAPGLLRGGYTF; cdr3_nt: TGTGCCAGCACCGAAGAAGCCCCCGGCCTCCTAAGGGGTGGCTACACCTTC
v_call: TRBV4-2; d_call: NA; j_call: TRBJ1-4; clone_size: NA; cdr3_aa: CASSREPQEGNEKLFF; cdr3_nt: TGTGCCAGCAGCCGAGAACCTCAGGAGGGTAATGAAAAACTGTTTTTT
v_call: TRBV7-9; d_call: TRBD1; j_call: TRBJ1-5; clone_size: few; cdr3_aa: CASSSNTGAEGNQPQHF; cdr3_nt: TGTGCCAGCAGCTCAAACACAGGGGCCGAGGGCAATCAGCCCCAGCATTTT
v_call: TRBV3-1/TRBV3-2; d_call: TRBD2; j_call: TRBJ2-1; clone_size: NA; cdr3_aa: CASSPFGTSGVNEQFF; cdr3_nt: TGTGCCAGCAGCCCGTTCGGGACTAGCGGGGTAAATGAGCAGTTCTTC
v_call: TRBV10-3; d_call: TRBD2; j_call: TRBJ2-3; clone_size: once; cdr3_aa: CAISTSGARTDTQYF; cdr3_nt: TGTGCCATCAGCACTAGCGGGGCCCGCACAGATACGCAGTATTTT
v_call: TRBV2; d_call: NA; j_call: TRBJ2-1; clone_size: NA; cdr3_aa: CASSPRPGAEQFF; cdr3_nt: TGTGCCAGCAGTCCTCGACCTGGGGCCGAGCAGTTCTTC
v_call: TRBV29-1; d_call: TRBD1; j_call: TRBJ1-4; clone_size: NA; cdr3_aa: CSVAKGAAVEKLFF; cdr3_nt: TGCAGCGTGGCAAAGGGGGCCGCGGTTGAAAAACTGTTTTTT
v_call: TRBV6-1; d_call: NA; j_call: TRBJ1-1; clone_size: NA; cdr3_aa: CASSETGWGTEAFF; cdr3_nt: TGTGCCAGCAGTGAAACAGGGTGGGGGACTGAAGCTTTCTTT
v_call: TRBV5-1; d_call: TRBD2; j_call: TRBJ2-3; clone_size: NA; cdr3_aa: CASSHSGEGSDTQYF; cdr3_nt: TGCGCCAGCAGCCATAGCGGGGAAGGTTCAGATACGCAGTATTTT
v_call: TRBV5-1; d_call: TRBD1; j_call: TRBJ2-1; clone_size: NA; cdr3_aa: CASSPGQVLWDNEQFF; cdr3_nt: TGCGCCAGCAGCCCGGGACAGGTCCTTTGGGACAATGAGCAGTTCTTC
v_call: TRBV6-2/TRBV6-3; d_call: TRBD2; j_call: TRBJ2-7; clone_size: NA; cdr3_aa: CASSDVAGIYYEQYF; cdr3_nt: TGTGCCAGCAGTGATGTAGCGGGGATCTACTACGAGCAGTACTTC
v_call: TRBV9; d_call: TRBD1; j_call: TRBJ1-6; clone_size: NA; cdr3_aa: CASSPGQGVSSPLHF; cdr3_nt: TGTGCCAGCAGCCCGGGACAGGGGGTGAGTTCACCCCTCCACTTT
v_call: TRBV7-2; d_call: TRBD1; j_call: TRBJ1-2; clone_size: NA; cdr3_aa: CASSSGQALYGYTF; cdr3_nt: TGTGCCAGCAGCTCGGGACAGGCCTTATATGGCTACACCTTC
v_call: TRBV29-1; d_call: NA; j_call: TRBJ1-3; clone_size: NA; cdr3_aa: CSVEASGNTIYF; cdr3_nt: TGCAGCGTTGAGGCCTCTGGAAACACCATATATTTT
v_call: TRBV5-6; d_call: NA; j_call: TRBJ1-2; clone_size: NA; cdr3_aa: CASSLDGEDYGYTF; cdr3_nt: TGTGCCAGCAGCTTGGACGGGGAGGACTATGGCTACACCTTC
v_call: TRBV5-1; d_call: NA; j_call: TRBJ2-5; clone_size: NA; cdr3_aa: CASSLGPSQETQYF; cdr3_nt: TGCGCCAGCAGCTTGGGGCCCAGCCAAGAGACCCAGTACTTC
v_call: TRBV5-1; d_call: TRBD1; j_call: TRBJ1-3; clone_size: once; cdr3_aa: CASSLPLTGGTGNTIYF; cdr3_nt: TGCGCCAGCAGCTTACCCCTGACAGGGGGAACTGGAAACACCATATATTTT
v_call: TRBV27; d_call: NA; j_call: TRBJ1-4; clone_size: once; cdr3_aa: CASSPRQVEKLFF; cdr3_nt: TGTGCCAGCAGTCCGCGACAAGTCGAAAAACTGTTTTTT
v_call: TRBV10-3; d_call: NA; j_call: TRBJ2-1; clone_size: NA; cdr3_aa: CATRYNEQFF; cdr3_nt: TGTGCCACCCGGTACAATGAGCAGTTCTTC
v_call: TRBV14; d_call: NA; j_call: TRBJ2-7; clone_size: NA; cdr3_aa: CASSQEFRIGALEQYF; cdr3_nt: TGTGCCAGCAGCCAAGAGTTTCGTATAGGGGCTCTCGAGCAGTACTTC
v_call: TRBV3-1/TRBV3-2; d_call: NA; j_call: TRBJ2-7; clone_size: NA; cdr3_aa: CASSRTQGSSYEQYF; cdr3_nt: TGTGCCAGCAGCCGAACGCAGGGGAGCTCCTACGAGCAGTACTTC
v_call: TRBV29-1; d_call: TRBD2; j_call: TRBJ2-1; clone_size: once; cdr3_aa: CSVEPGLADPNEQFF; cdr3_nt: TGCAGCGTTGAACCGGGACTAGCGGACCCCAATGAGCAGTTCTTC
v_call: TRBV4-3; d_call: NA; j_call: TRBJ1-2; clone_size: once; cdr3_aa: CASSQDRLGAVVYGYTF; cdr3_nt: TGCGCCAGCAGCCAAGATCGGTTAGGGGCGGTTGTCTATGGCTACACCTTC
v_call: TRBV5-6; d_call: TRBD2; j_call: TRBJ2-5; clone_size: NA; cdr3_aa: CASSLRREGRETQYF; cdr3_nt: TGTGCCAGCAGCTTGAGGAGGGAGGGTAGAGAGACCCAGTACTTC